One and the same sample provided the 9 T cell receptor beta chains below, sequenced in a study of T cell responses to AZD1222 COVID-19 vaccine. The assay was immunoSEQ multiplex PCR, and TCRdb's table has in-frame clones only and misses some. The sample includes 100,000 to 150,000 clones, 80% to 90% of them seen just once. The input for sequencing was peripheral blood, taken on day 0 of AZD1222 vaccination. The source of these receptors is an adult in good health.

This clone was seen a few times. J is TRBJ1-1 and V is TRBV6-4; D perhaps matches TRBD1 (6 bases). The V gene's germline CDR1 is MRHNA and CDR2 SNTAGT. V lost 2 bases to trimming and J lost 6 bases, with 13 bases between them. The CDR3 is 14 amino acids. CDR3 sequence reads: CASSDPTGSAEAFF. The DNA for the CDR3 is TGTGCCAGCAGTGACCCTACAGGGAGCGCTGAAGCTTTCTTT.

This clone appeared a few times. The chain is built from TRBV7-2 and TRBJ2-1, with TRBD2 identical over 10 bases. Germline-derived CDR1 and CDR2 are SGHTA and FQGNSA. The CDR3 is made up of 18 amino acids. The junction had 15 bases not matched to a gene; V was cut back by 1 base and J by 9 bases. DNA for the CDR3: TGTGCCAGCAGCTTAGTAAGGGGAGTGCCAGCGGGAGGGATTGAGCAGTTCTTC. This translates into CASSLVRGVPAGGIEQFF.

V is TRBV3-1 (or the pseudogene TRBV3-2) and J is TRBJ1-3, with D possibly matching TRBD1 (6 bases). Trimming left V 4 bases short and J 2 bases short, with 12 bases between. CDR1 is LGHDT, CDR2 YNNKEL, per germline (reference sequence). The CDR3 spans 15 residues. The CDR3 coding sequence is TGTGCCAGCAGCCTCTCGTGGACAGCTGGAAACACCATATATTTT. Its protein product is CASSLSWTAGNTIYF.

This clone was detected only a few times. J is TRBJ1-1 and V is TRBV6-5; possible D gene TRBD1, 5 bases. Trimming left V 5 bases short and J 7 bases short, with 20 bases between. The CDR3 covers 15 residues. Germline values: CDR1 MNHEY, CDR2 SVGAGI. In nucleotides, the CDR3 is TGTGCCAGCAGTCGTTACCGGGACCGAACGATTGAAGCTTTCTTT. Translated: CASSRYRDRTIEAFF.

The chain combines TRBV5-4 with TRBJ1-1; 10 positions agree with TRBD1. Trimming removed 3 bases from V and 11 bases from J; junction bases left unmatched: 4. Germline assignment: CDR1 SGHNT and CDR2 YYREEE (reference sequence). This CDR3 has 12 amino acids. This CDR3 is CASSWDRGPAFF. As DNA, the CDR3 is TGTGCCAGCAGCTGGGACAGGGGACCGGCTTTCTTT.

The chain uses TRBV18 and TRBJ1-2; D is undetermined. The CDR3 runs to 14 residues. Trimming removed 2 bases at V and 6 bases at J, with 13 bases between. The germline gives CDR1 KGHSH, CDR2 LQKENI. The CDR3: CASSPSVSGDGYTF. The CDR3 nucleotides are TGTGCCAGCTCACCAAGTGTTTCGGGTGATGGCTACACCTTC. Combining the CDR3 with reference TRBV18 and TRBJ1-2 gives the whole variable domain NAGVMQNPRHLVRRRGQEARLRCSPMKGHSHVYWYRQLPEEGLKFMVYLQKENIIDESGMPKERFSAEFPKEGPSILRIQQVVRGDSAAYFCASSPSVSGDGYTFGSGTRLTVV.

This clone appeared once. J is TRBJ1-1 and V is TRBV4-3, with a weak D call TRBD1 (5 bases). The CDR3 contains 15 residues. CDR1 and CDR2 (germline): LGHNA, YSLEER. V lost 4 bases to trimming and J lost 5 bases, with 17 bases between them. The CDR3 nucleotides read TGCGCCAGCAGCCGCTCCCGGGACGCAGTAACTGAAGCTTTCTTT. Amino acids: CASSRSRDAVTEAFF.

This chain joins TRBV11-2 and TRBJ1-1; D unresolved. V lost 5 bases, J lost 7 bases, and 14 bases lay in between. The germline V gene has CDR1 SGHAT and CDR2 FQNNGV. The CDR3 is 13 residues long. CDR3 loop: CASSPSGGGEAFF. CDR3 DNA sequence: TGTGCCAGCAGCCCCTCCGGAGGCGGTGAAGCTTTCTTT.

V gene TRBV6-5 combines with J gene TRBJ1-1; D remains unclear. V dropped 8 bases and J dropped 1 base, with 11 bases sitting between them. Germline CDR1 is MNHEY and CDR2 is SVGAGI. CDR3 length equals 13 residues. CDR3 in amino acids: CASAREGNTEAFF. The CDR3 DNA reads as TGTGCCAGCGCCCGGGAGGGGAACACTGAAGCTTTCTTT.